This T cell receptor (beta chain) was observed in a study of radiation and T cells in renal cell carcinoma. The assay was immunoSEQ multiplex PCR, and TCRdb's table has in-frame clones only and misses some. Altogether about 150,000 clones are present, 80% to 90% being singletons, with the ten largest covering around 17%. Sample time point: blood 4 weeks post-SBRT, at nephrectomy. As for treatment: 15 Gy SBRT to primary tumor, nephrectomy 4 weeks later. Clear cell pathology was present in this patient's renal cell carcinoma. V lost 0 bases, J lost 2 bases, and 8 bases lay in between. In germline, CDR1 is MNHEY, CDR2 SMNVEV (reference sequence). The CDR3 covers 14 residues.

Sample: blood, taken from a patient whose treatment included radiotherapy and nephrectomy. The chain has TRBV27 and TRBJ2-7, with D hard to call. The TCR sequence derives from a woman aged 45-59 years with renal cell carcinoma. CDR3 amino acids: CASSLSTVAYEQYF. CDR3 nucleotide sequence: TGTGCCAGCAGTTTATCCACAGTCGCCTACGAGCAGTACTTC.